Listed below are T cell receptor beta chains from one sample, sequenced in a study of blood T cell repertoires in COVID-19. This table comes from immunoSEQ multiplex PCR, and its TCRdb copy is limited to in-frame clones, with some not included. The repertoire holds 350,000 to 400,000 clones, with roughly 89% as singletons. Sequenced sample: PBMCs or T cells enriched from blood (not recorded which). These receptors originate from a woman aged 30 to 39 who had recovered from COVID-19. Both conserved end residues are part of each CDR3. The D gene is left open where the match is weak. Expanded clones get a size class; other rows say once, few or many, or leave the size out.

d_call	v_call	clone_size	j_call	cdr3_nt	cdr3_aa
TRBD1	TRBV19	NA	TRBJ1-1	TGTGCCAGTAGTTCCGGGACAGTCCAGACTGAAGCTTTCTTT	CASSSGTVQTEAFF
NA	TRBV5-1	NA	TRBJ2-2	TGCGCCAGCAGCTTGGCCCTCCCCGGGGAGCTGTTTTTT	CASSLALPGELFF
NA	TRBV5-5	NA	TRBJ2-1	TGTGCCAGCAGCGTGGACAGACGGGGGAATGAGCAGTTCTTC	CASSVDRRGNEQFF
TRBD2	TRBV5-1	NA	TRBJ2-7	TGCGCCAGCAACTCGGGCGGGAGGGCCTACGAGCAGTACTTC	CASNSGGRAYEQYF
NA	TRBV6-6	NA	TRBJ1-6	TGTGCCAGCAGTCGCACCCGGACTCAAGAAAATTCACCCCTCCACTTT	CASSRTRTQENSPLHF
NA	TRBV7-6	NA	TRBJ2-3	TGTGCCAGCAGCTTAGGAGGCGGGGCCACAGATACGCAGTATTTT	CASSLGGGATDTQYF
NA	TRBV5-8	once	TRBJ1-1	TGTGCCAGCAGCTTGGAATTAAGTTCGGGAGGGCTGAACACTGAAGCTTTCTTT	CASSLELSSGGLNTEAFF
NA	TRBV27	NA	TRBJ2-7	TGTGCCAGCAGTTTGAGGGTATCCTACGAGCAGTACTTC	CASSLRVSYEQYF
NA	TRBV18	NA	TRBJ1-1	TGTGCCAGCTCACGAGGACAGAACACTGAAGCTTTCTTT	CASSRGQNTEAFF
NA	TRBV27	NA	TRBJ2-7	TGTGCCAGCAGTTACCACATATCACCCTACGAGCAGTACTTC	CASSYHISPYEQYF
TRBD2	TRBV2	NA	TRBJ2-3	TGTGCCAGCAGTGACTATCGCCTAGCGGGAGGCACAGATACGCAGTATTTT	CASSDYRLAGGTDTQYF
NA	TRBV5-4	NA	TRBJ1-2	TGTGCCAGCAGCTTGAAAGGGGTAGGCGGCTACACCTTC	CASSLKGVGGYTF
NA	TRBV3-1/TRBV3-2	NA	TRBJ2-1	TGTGCCAGCAGCCAATCAGGCCATGAGCAGTTCTTC	CASSQSGHEQFF
NA	TRBV7-9	NA	TRBJ1-3	TGTGCCAGCAGCCGGACACTATCTGGAAACACCATATATTTT	CASSRTLSGNTIYF
NA	TRBV6-5	NA	TRBJ1-1	TGTGCCAGCAGTTGGGCAGATGCCCAGGGTGAAGCTTTCTTT	CASSWADAQGEAFF
NA	TRBV5-1	NA	TRBJ2-3	TGCGCCAGCAGCTTGGGGCCGGGGGAAGGCACAGATACGCAGTATTTT	CASSLGPGEGTDTQYF
NA	TRBV24-1	NA	TRBJ1-3	TGTGCCACCAGTGATTTCTCCCCCTCTGGAAACACCATATATTTT	CATSDFSPSGNTIYF
NA	TRBV4-1	NA	TRBJ2-3	TGCGCCAGCAGCCAGAGGCCGGAAGATACGCAGTATTTT	CASSQRPEDTQYF
NA	TRBV30	NA	TRBJ1-3	TGTGCCTGGAGTGCGCGCGGAAACACCATATATTTT	CAWSARGNTIYF
TRBD1	TRBV11-2	NA	TRBJ1-6	TGTGCCAGCAGCCGGGACAGAAATAATTCACCCCTCCACTTT	CASSRDRNNSPLHF
NA	TRBV18	NA	TRBJ2-3	TGTGCCAGCTCACCACCGAATAGCGGTGATCAGTATTTT	CASSPPNSGDQYF
NA	TRBV4-3	NA	TRBJ2-2	TGCGCCAGCAGCCCCCATTCGGGAGCGGAGCTCTACACCGGGGAGCTGTTTTTT	CASSPHSGAELYTGELFF
TRBD1	TRBV2	few	TRBJ2-7	TGTGCCAGCACAGCCGGGACAGGGGTTGCCTACGAGCAGTACTTC	CASTAGTGVAYEQYF
NA	TRBV14	NA	TRBJ2-7	TGTGCCAGCAGCCCTAGCTCTCGTGTGGGGGAGCAGTACTTC	CASSPSSRVGEQYF
TRBD1	TRBV6-5	NA	TRBJ1-1	TGTGCCAGCACCAGATGGGGACAGATGAACACTGAAGCTTTCTTT	CASTRWGQMNTEAFF
NA	TRBV7-9	NA	TRBJ1-1	TGTGCCAGCAGCTCGAGGGTTACTGAAGCTTTCTTT	CASSSRVTEAFF
TRBD2	TRBV2	NA	TRBJ2-1	TGTGCCAGCAGTGACCGACTAGCGGGGAGATTCAATGAGCAGTTCTTC	CASSDRLAGRFNEQFF
NA	TRBV5-1	NA	TRBJ1-1	TGCGCCAGCAGCTTGGGTCGGGGAGATGGGAACACTGAAGCTTTCTTT	CASSLGRGDGNTEAFF
NA	TRBV6-5	NA	TRBJ1-2	TGTGCCAGCTCTCGGGGCTATGGCTACACCTTC	CASSRGYGYTF
NA	TRBV12-5	NA	TRBJ2-1	TGTGCTAGTGACCTAGGTTACCATGAGCAGTTCTTC	CASDLGYHEQFF